The 21 T cell receptor beta chains in this list originate from one sample, sequenced in a study of beta chain features in type 1 diabetes. For these TCRs, the target antigens are not known. cDNA synthesis used the whole RNA isolate, giving expressed TCRB sequences. Here immunoSEQ multiplex PCR was the method, and the copy in TCRdb shows in-frame clones only, minus some. Counted here are approximately 170,000 clones, approximately 8.1% occurring once; the ten biggest clones make up about 0.95%. Points from the study as a whole: Patients with Type 1 diabetes showed moderately but significantly shorter TCRB CDR3s in all four CD4+ subsets.

The sample was central memory CD4+ T cells from blood. Source of these receptors: a woman between 40 and 55 years old with type 1 diabetes.

The V and J genes are TRBV28 and TRBJ2-5; 8 positions agree with TRBD1. This CDR3 comprises 14 residues. With V trimmed by 8 bases and J by 5 bases, 10 bases remained unmatched. The V gene's germline CDR1 is MDHEN and CDR2 SYDVKM. CDR3 sequence (DNA): TGTGCCAGCGACGTCCAGGGGGCGCGCGAGACCCAGTACTTC. It encodes CASDVQGARETQYF.

This clone has only a few counts. The genes are TRBV29-1 and TRBJ2-3, with a weak D call TRBD1 (7 bases). CDR3 length: 13 amino acids. The V and J ends lost 6 bases and 2 bases respectively, with 12 bases between them. Germline values: CDR1 SQVTM, CDR2 ANQGSEA. Here the CDR3 DNA reads TGCAGCGTCGCCAGGGGGGTCACAGATACGCAGTATTTT. This gives the protein CSVARGVTDTQYF.

The chain carries TRBV4-2 and TRBJ2-3, with unresolved D. The CDR3 is 14 residues long. Trimming stripped 0 bases from V and 0 bases from J, with 4 bases between. Germline V lookup: CDR1 LGHNA, CDR2 YNFKEQ. The chain's CDR3 is CASSQDPSTDTQYF. For the CDR3, the DNA is TGTGCCAGCAGCCAAGATCCTAGCACAGATACGCAGTATTTT.

The chain employs TRBV15 and TRBJ1-5; 7 bases map to TRBD1. The CDR3 is 12 amino acids. J gave up 16 bases and V 0 bases, and 6 bases lay outside the gene matches. Per the germline V gene, CDR1 is LNHNV and CDR2 is YYDKDF (reference sequence). CDR3 nucleotide sequence: TGTGCCACCAGCAGAGATGAGGGGGCTCGCCATTTT. This codes for CATSRDEGARHF.

The V gene is TRBV14, the J gene TRBJ2-1; D is undetermined. Trimming cost V 4 bases and J 7 bases, with 5 bases left between them. Germline V lookup: CDR1 SGHDN, CDR2 FVKESK. The CDR3 is 11 residues long. The CDR3 is CASSLLNEQFF. The DNA of the CDR3 is TGTGCCAGCAGCCTTCTTAATGAGCAGTTCTTC.

There are many counts of this clone. The V call is TRBV11-2, the J call TRBJ1-6; D unclear. The germline gives CDR1 SGHAT, CDR2 FQNNGV. The CDR3 is 14 amino acids. The V end lost 5 bases, the J end lost 9 bases, and 14 bases lay between the germline ends. CDR3 loop: CASSPLTFGSPLHF. The CDR3 DNA reads as TGTGCCAGCAGCCCCCTGACATTCGGTTCACCCCTCCACTTT.

This chain connects TRBV15 to TRBJ1-2; unclear D gene. This CDR3 has 14 amino acids. The germline V gene encodes CDR1 LNHNV and CDR2 YYDKDF (reference sequence). Deletions cut 1 base from V and 8 bases from J, with 14 bases between. The CDR3 nucleotides are TGTGCCACCAGCAGAGCGCGGGCTGAAGACGGCTACACCTTC. Translating it yields CATSRARAEDGYTF.

J is TRBJ1-6 and V is TRBV7-8, with 8 bases matching TRBD1. CDR1 is SGHVS and CDR2 is FQNEAQ in the germline V gene. J lost 6 bases, V lost 5 bases, and 3 bases had no gene match. This CDR3 has 14 amino acids. CDR3 residues: CASSLGQVNSPLHF. The CDR3, as DNA: TGTGCCAGCAGCCTGGGACAGGTTAATTCACCCCTCCACTTT.

This clone came up many times. This chain links TRBV4-3 with TRBJ1-1, with 8 nucleotides matching TRBD1. With 4 bases clipped from V and 0 bases from J, the junction kept 13 bases outside the gene matches. The CDR3 consists of 18 residues. CDR1 and CDR2 from the germline V gene are LGHNA and YSLEER. CDR3 sequence: CASSRLGGRGPLNTEAFF. The DNA for the CDR3 is TGCGCCAGCAGCCGGTTAGGGGGCAGGGGGCCCTTGAACACTGAAGCTTTCTTT.

The chain couples TRBV6-5 to TRBJ2-1; perhaps TRBD2 as D (5 bases). Germline V gene data show CDR1 as MNHEY and CDR2 as SVGAGI. V gave up 6 bases and J gave up 8 bases, with 20 bases separating them. The CDR3 has 15 amino acids. The CDR3 region is CASSGPGVGVDEQFF. As DNA, the CDR3 is TGTGCCAGCAGCGGCCCCGGGGTAGGAGTAGATGAGCAGTTCTTC.

This clone was observed a few times. The chain recombines TRBV28 with TRBJ2-1, with D tentatively TRBD2 (6 bases). Germline V lookup: CDR1 MDHEN, CDR2 SYDVKM. V was cut by 7 bases and J by 6 bases, with 16 bases left in between. The CDR3 spans 14 residues. The CDR3: CASTVPGLLNEQFF. CDR3 DNA sequence: TGTGCCAGCACCGTACCGGGACTTCTCAATGAGCAGTTCTTC.

The CDR3 bases are TGCGCCGTAGGGACTAGCGGGAGGGATGACGGGGAGCTGTTTTTT. Translation: CAVGTSGRDDGELFF. The rearrangement uses TRBV4-1 and TRBJ2-2; 16 bases align to TRBD2. V was pared by 11 bases and J by 7 bases, with 7 bases of the junction left unmatched. The germline CDR1 and CDR2 sequences are MGHRA and YSYEKL. The CDR3 sequence is 15 residues long.

This clone was observed a few times. This chain links TRBV28 with TRBJ2-4; D gene ambiguous. CDR3 length: 15 residues. CDR1 MDHEN and CDR2 SYDVKM come from the germline V gene. Trimming shortened V by 6 bases and J by 1 base, and 13 bases separated the two germline ends. In nucleotides, the CDR3 is TGTGCCAGCAGCCTATACTCCGCGGCCAAAAACATTCAGTACTTC. Its translation is CASSLYSAAKNIQYF.

This clone was seen a handful of times. The V gene is TRBV28, the J gene TRBJ2-7, with 7 bases aligning to TRBD1. Trimming cost V 6 bases and J 5 bases; bases outside gene matches: 7. Germline V gene sequence: CDR1 MDHEN, CDR2 SYDVKM. This CDR3 is 13 amino acids long. The CDR3 DNA sequence: TGTGCCAGCAGCCGAGGACAGGACAACGAGCAGTACTTC. This encodes CASSRGQDNEQYF.

This clone was seen only a few times. The chain uses TRBV7-9 and TRBJ1-1; no firm D call. Trimming removed 5 bases from V and 5 bases from J, with 9 bases in between. This CDR3 comprises 12 residues. Germline V CDR1 and CDR2: SEHNR, FQNEAQ (reference sequence). The CDR3 sequence: CASSQPRTEAFF. The CDR3 nucleotides read TGTGCCAGCAGCCAACCTCGGACTGAAGCTTTCTTT. Based on the CDR3 plus reference TRBV7-9 and TRBJ1-1, the full variable domain is DTGVSQNPRHKITKRGQNVTFRCDPISEHNRLYWYRQTLGQGPEFLTYFQNEAQLEKSRLLSDRFSAERPKGSFSTLEIQRTEQGDSAMYLCASSQPRTEAFFGQGTRLTVV.

This clone was found a few times. The rearrangement uses TRBV5-1 and TRBJ1-2; 10 positions match TRBD1. The CDR3 sequence is 17 residues long. The J segment lost 4 bases and the V segment lost 2 bases, leaving 11 bases of the junction unmatched. In germline, CDR1 is SGHRS, CDR2 YFSETQ. CDR3: CASSFYRDRGRSYGYTF. The CDR3 nucleotides are TGCGCCAGCAGCTTTTACCGGGACAGGGGCCGATCCTATGGCTACACCTTC.

This clone was counted between two and nine times. The gene calls are TRBV7-9 and TRBJ2-3; tentative D call: TRBD2 (5 bases). The V gene's germline CDR1 is SEHNR and CDR2 FQNEAQ (reference sequence). The CDR3 is 16 amino acids. Trimming cost V 1 base and J 1 base, with 12 bases left between them. The CDR3 DNA reads TGTGCCAGCAGCTTAGGTGTTTCCGGGGGCACAGATACGCAGTATTTT. Protein sequence: CASSLGVSGGTDTQYF.

The chain recombines TRBV30 with TRBJ2-1, with TRBD2 matching over 7 bases. The trim removed 0 bases at V and 9 bases at J, leaving 17 bases unmatched. CDR3 length equals 17 residues. The germline V gene has CDR1 GTSNPN and CDR2 SVGIG (reference sequence). CDR3 in amino acids: CAWSVGSGGLAAVEQFF. The CDR3 region has the DNA TGTGCCTGGAGTGTAGGATCGGGTGGGCTAGCGGCCGTTGAGCAGTTCTTC.

This clone was detected a few times. The chain combines TRBV2 with TRBJ2-2; tentative D call: TRBD1 (6 bases). Germline-derived CDR1 and CDR2 are SNHLY and FYNNEI. The V and J ends lost 8 bases and 8 bases respectively, with 15 bases between them. The CDR3 has 13 amino acids. The CDR3 here is CASLKQGVGELFF. CDR3 coding DNA: TGTGCCAGCCTCAAACAGGGTGTAGGGGAGCTGTTTTTT.

This clone was counted ten times or more. The rearrangement joins TRBV28 to TRBJ2-5; D not certain. This CDR3 has 13 residues. V was pared by 2 bases and J by 1 base, with 5 bases between. The germline gives CDR1 MDHEN, CDR2 SYDVKM. This CDR3 is CASSLAVQETQYF. CDR3 nucleotide sequence: TGTGCCAGCAGTTTAGCAGTCCAAGAGACCCAGTACTTC. The full variable domain, completed using reference TRBV28 and TRBJ2-5, is DVKVTQSSRYLVKRTGEKVFLECVQDMDHENMFWYRQDPGLGLRLIYFSYDVKMKEKGDIPEGYSVSREKKERFSLILESASTNQTSMYLCASSLAVQETQYFGPGTRLLVL.

The rearrangement uses TRBV9 and TRBJ2-1; 7 positions agree with TRBD2. In germline, CDR1 is SGDLS, CDR2 YYNGEE. The CDR3 is 16 residues long. V shed 4 bases and J 7 bases; nucleotides not matched to a gene: 14. The CDR3 spells CASSPRAAGDKNEQFF. The CDR3 nucleotides read TGTGCCAGCAGCCCCCGGGCGGCGGGGGATAAAAATGAGCAGTTCTTC.